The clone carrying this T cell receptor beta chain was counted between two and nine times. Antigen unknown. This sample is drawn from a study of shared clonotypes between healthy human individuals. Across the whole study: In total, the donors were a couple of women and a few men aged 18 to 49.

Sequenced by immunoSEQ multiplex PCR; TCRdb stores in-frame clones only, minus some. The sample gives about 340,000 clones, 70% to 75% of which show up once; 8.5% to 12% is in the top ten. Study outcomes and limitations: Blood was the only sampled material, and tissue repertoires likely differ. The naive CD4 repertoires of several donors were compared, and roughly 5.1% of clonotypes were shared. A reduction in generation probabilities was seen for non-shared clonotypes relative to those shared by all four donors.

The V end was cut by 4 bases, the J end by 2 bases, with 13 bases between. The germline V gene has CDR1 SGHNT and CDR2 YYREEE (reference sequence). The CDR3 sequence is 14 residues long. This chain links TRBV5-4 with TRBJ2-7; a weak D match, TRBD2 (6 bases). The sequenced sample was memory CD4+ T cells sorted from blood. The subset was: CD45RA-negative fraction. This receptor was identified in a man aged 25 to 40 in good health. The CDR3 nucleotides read TGTGCCAGCAGCCGCGGGACCTCGACCTACGAGCAGTACTTC. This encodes CASSRGTSTYEQYF.